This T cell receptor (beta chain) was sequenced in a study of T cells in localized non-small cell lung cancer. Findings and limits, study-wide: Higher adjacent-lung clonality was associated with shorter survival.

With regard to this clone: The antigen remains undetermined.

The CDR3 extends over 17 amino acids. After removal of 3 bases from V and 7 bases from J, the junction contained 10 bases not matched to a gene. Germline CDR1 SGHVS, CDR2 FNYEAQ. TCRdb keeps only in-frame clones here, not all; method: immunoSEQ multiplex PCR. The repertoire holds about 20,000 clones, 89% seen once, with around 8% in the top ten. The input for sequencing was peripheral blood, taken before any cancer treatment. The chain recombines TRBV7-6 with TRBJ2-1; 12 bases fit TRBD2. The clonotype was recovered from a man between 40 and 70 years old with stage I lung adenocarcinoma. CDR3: CASSFKLAGGLANEQFF. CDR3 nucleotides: TGTGCCAGCAGCTTTAAACTAGCGGGAGGTTTAGCAAATGAGCAGTTCTTC. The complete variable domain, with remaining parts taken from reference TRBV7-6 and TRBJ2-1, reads GAGVSQSPRYKVTKRGQDVALRCDPISGHVSLYWYRQALGQGPEFLTYFNYEAQQDKSGLPNDRFSAERPEGSISTLTIQRTEQRDSAMYRCASSFKLAGGLANEQFFGPGTRLTVL.